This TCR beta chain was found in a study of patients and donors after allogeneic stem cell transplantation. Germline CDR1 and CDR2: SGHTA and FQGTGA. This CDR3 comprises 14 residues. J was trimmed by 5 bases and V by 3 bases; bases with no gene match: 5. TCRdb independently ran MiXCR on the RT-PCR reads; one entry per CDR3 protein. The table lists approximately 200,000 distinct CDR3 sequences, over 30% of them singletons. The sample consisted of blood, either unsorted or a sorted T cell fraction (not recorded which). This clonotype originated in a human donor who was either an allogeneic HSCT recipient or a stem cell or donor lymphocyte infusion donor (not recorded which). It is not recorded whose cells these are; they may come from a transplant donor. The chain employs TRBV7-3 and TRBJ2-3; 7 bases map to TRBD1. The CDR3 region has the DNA TGTGCCAGCAGCTTCGAGGGGGCTATAGATACGCAGTATTTT. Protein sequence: CASSFEGAIDTQYF. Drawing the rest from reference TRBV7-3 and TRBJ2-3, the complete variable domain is GAGVSQTPSNKVTEKGKYVELRCDPISGHTALYWYRQSLGQGPEFLIYFQGTGAADDSGLPNDRFFAVRPEGSVSTLKIQRTERGDSAVYLCASSFEGAIDTQYFGPGTRLTVL.